The entry below describes one TCR beta chain. The data were taken from a study of preoperative IRX-2 immunotherapy in early breast cancer. TCRdb's table, derived via immunoSEQ multiplex PCR, lists solely in-frame clones and lacks some. The repertoire has 10,000 to 15,000 clones, approximately 91% of them found once; the top ten carry approximately 29%. The treatment: preoperative locoregional IRX-2 cytokine immunotherapy. This phase Ib study tested locoregional IRX-2 cytokine immunotherapy given before surgery. CDR3 length: 15 amino acids. CDR1 and CDR2 (germline): MNHNS, SASEGT. V gave up 2 bases and J gave up 2 bases, with 9 bases separating them.

Collection of the sample occurred from a patient treated with IRX-2 immunotherapy. This chain connects TRBV6-1 to TRBJ2-2; D uncertain. The sequence derives from a human donor with breast cancer. CDR3 sequence: CASSEYGSNTGELFF. DNA for the CDR3: TGTGCCAGCAGTGAATATGGCAGCAACACCGGGGAGCTGTTTTTT.